This T cell receptor beta chain was retrieved from a study of blood T cell repertoires in COVID-19. Some clones are missing from TCRdb's copy, which holds only in-frame ones; the method was immunoSEQ multiplex PCR. The top ten hold over 0.65% of the sample, which has roughly 250,000 clones, about nine tenths seen once. The count of this clone is one. The sequencing sample was made of peripheral blood. The sequence came from a man younger than 45 with COVID-19, enrolled during active disease.

The CDR3 loop reads CASSLNRGGEKLFF. CDR3 coding DNA: TGTGCCAGCAGTTTAAACAGGGGTGGGGAAAAACTGTTTTTT. The chain links TRBV27 to TRBJ1-4; 7 nucleotides align to TRBD1. The germline V gene encodes CDR1 MNHEY and CDR2 SMNVEV (reference sequence). Trimming cost V 2 bases and J 8 bases; bases outside gene matches: 5. CDR3 size: 14 residues. The entire variable domain, with the rest obtained from reference TRBV27 and TRBJ1-4, is as follows: EAQVTQNPRYLITVTGKKLTVTCSQNMNHEYMSWYRQDPGLGLRQIYYSMNVEVTDKGDVPEGYKVSRKEKRNFPLILESPSPNQTSLYFCASSLNRGGEKLFFGSGTQLSVL.